Reported below is one T cell receptor beta chain. This clonotype showed up many times. Its antigen remains unidentified. Base quality data are lacking; no much larger clone is found one base away. This entry is derived from a study of T cell repertoires in cytomegalovirus infection (dated by TCRdb to the late 2010s). The study in broad terms: Donor HLA type was relevant to the analysis, as public TCR beta signatures indicated carriage of CMV infection together with the matching HLA type.

Reading from cysteine to phenylalanine, the CDR3 counts 15 amino acids. The DNA shown is the 45-base CDR3, in frame from base 1. V lost 5 bases and J lost 5 bases, and the count of bases not matched to a germline gene is 7. CDR1 and CDR2, per the germline V gene, are SGHAT and FQNNGV. Sequencing relied on an Illumina HiSeq 1500. The public reads were reanalyzed by TCRdb: fastp trimming at Q25, MiXCR alignment, in-frame beta chains only. Each CDR3 protein appears once, grouped with its most common genes and DNA. A total of 76,000 or so distinct CDR3 sequences appear in this sample, around 3.4% of them only once. Under 6% of the sample lies in the top ten. Overall study outcomes, separate from this receptor: The ex vivo response was dominated by HLA-C-restricted CMV-specific TCR beta clonotypes, and the single most frequent clonotype in two of eight donors was supplied by these HLA-C-restricted clonotypes. In both this cohort and an independent cohort of some 380 donors, the cumulative frequency of public TCR beta family members distinguished carriers of CMV infection plus the relevant HLA type.

The sequence was obtained from a human donor in good health (CMV status not recorded). Some clones in this sample may be carry-over from other donors' samples. The source material was PBMCs. The sequence links TRBV11-2 to TRBJ2-7; TRBD1 agrees with 12 junctional bases. At the DNA level, the sequence is TGTGCCAGCAGCCCAGGGACAGGGGGCACCAACGAGCAGTACTTC. This encodes CASSPGTGGTNEQYF.